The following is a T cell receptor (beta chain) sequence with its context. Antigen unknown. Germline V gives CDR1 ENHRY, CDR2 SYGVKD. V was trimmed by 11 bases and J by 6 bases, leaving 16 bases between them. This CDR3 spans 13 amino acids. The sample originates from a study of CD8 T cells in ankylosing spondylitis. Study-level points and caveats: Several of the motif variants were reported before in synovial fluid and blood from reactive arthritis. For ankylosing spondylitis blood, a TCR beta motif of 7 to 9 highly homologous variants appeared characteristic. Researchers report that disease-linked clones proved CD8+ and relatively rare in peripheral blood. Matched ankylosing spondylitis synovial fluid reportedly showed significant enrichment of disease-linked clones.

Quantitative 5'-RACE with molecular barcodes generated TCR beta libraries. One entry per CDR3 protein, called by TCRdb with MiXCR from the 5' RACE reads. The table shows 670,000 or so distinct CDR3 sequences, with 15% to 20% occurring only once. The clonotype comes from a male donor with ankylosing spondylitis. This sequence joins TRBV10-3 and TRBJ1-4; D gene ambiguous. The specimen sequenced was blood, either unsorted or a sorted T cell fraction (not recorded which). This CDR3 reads CAVGDPVDEKLFF. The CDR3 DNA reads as TGTGCCGTCGGGGATCCCGTGGATGAAAAACTGTTTTTT.